The clone carrying this T cell receptor (beta chain) was recorded only once. These data are taken from a study of blood T cell repertoires in COVID-19. Trimming shortened V by 5 bases and J by 8 bases, and 15 bases separated the two germline ends. Germline CDR1 is SGHTA and CDR2 is FQGNSA. The CDR3 loop spans 13 amino acids. The assay was immunoSEQ multiplex PCR, and TCRdb's table has in-frame clones only and misses some. The sample includes around 250,000 clones, roughly 84% of them seen just once. Input material: peripheral blood. This TCR was sampled from a young woman with acute or convalescent COVID-19. V and J are TRBV7-2 and TRBJ1-2; no reliable D call. The CDR3 DNA follows: TGTGCCAGCAGCCAATACCTTGAGGAAGGCTACACCTTC. Protein: CASSQYLEEGYTF.